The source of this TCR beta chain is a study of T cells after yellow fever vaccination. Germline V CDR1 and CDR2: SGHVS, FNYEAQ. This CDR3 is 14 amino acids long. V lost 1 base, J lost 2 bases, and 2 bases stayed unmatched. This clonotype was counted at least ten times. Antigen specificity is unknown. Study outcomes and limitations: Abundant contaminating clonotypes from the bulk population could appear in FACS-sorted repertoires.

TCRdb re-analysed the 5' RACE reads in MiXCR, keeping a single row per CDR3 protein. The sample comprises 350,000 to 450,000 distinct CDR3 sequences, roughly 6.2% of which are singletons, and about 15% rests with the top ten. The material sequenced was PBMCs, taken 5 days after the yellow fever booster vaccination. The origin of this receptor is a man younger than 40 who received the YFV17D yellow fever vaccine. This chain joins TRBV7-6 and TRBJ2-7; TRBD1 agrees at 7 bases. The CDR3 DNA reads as TGTGCCAGCAGCTTAGGAGGGACAGCCTACGAGCAGTACTTC. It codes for CASSLGGTAYEQYF. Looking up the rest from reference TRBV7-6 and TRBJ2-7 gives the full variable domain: GAGVSQSPRYKVTKRGQDVALRCDPISGHVSLYWYRQALGQGPEFLTYFNYEAQQDKSGLPNDRFSAERPEGSISTLTIQRTEQRDSAMYRCASSLGGTAYEQYFGPGTRLTVT.